This T cell receptor (beta chain) derives from a study of spatial heterogeneity in lung cancer. Background on the study: An average of more than ten raw reads was observed per unique TCR and UMI combination.

Using its own MiXCR run on the 5' RACE reads, TCRdb lists one record per CDR3 protein. This sample has around 9,800 distinct CDR3 sequences; roughly a quarter occur once, and the top ten carry 30% to 40%. Time point given: sample taken at primary tumor resection. Extraction of whole RNA from tumor, nontumor lung or frozen PBMC preceded unsorted sequencing. Donors were fewer than 90 untreated early-stage non-small cell lung cancer patients. V was pared by 4 bases and J by 10 bases, with 22 bases between. CDR1 and CDR2 from the germline V gene are LNHNV and YYDKDF (reference sequence). The CDR3 is 16 residues long.

The clonotype originates from a female donor with early-stage non-small cell lung cancer. Source: PBMCs, taken at surgery. V gene TRBV15 combines with J gene TRBJ1-4; D is ambiguous. CDR3 residues: CATSIDGPRASGKLFF. DNA of the CDR3: TGTGCCACCAGCATAGACGGGCCGAGGGCCTCCGGAAAACTGTTTTTT.